What follows are 29 T cell receptor beta chains derived from one specimen sequenced in a study of T-cell reconstitution after alpha-beta-depleted transplantation in children. The library targeted TCRbeta and was prepared with unique molecular identifiers. TCRdb called the PCR reads again in MiXCR, with one record for every CDR3 protein. The sample includes 200,000 to 250,000 distinct CDR3 sequences, about 11% seen only once; the top ten take around 2.5%. The sequenced sample was PBMCs from the stem cell graft donor, obtained from the stem cell graft. The receptors stem from a human donor who donated a stem cell graft to a child with acute lymphoblastic leukemia.

This clonotype was recorded at least ten times. V usage is TRBV29-1 and J usage is TRBJ2-7, with D unresolved. The CDR3 length is 12 residues. V gave up 4 bases and J gave up 2 bases, with 9 bases separating them. Germline-derived CDR1 and CDR2 are SQVTM and ANQGSEA. CDR3 sequence (DNA): TGCAGCGTTGCCCTACCTGCCTACGAGCAGTACTTC. This sequence encodes CSVALPAYEQYF.

The J gene is TRBJ2-3, the V gene TRBV4-3; D is perhaps TRBD1 or TRBD2 (5 bases each). Germline CDR1 LGHNA, CDR2 YSLEER. The CDR3 is made up of 14 amino acids. Trimming left V 3 bases short and J 5 bases short, with 12 bases between. The CDR3 here is CASSHLNGGDTQYF. CDR3 nucleotides: TGCGCCAGCAGCCACCTCAATGGGGGAGATACGCAGTATTTT.

This clonotype has at least ten counts. The rearrangement uses TRBV18 and TRBJ1-1, with unresolved D. The germline V gene encodes CDR1 KGHSH and CDR2 LQKENI. V dropped 7 bases and J dropped 3 bases, with 12 bases sitting between them. The CDR3 length is 13 residues. The CDR3 sequence: CASLRNRDTEAFF. CDR3 nucleotides: TGTGCCAGCTTAAGAAATCGGGACACTGAAGCTTTCTTT.

This clonotype showed up many times. Mismatch with germline at one junction end may stem from a read error. The chain employs TRBV20-1 and TRBJ2-2; TRBD2 matches 10 bases. The CDR3 contains 17 residues. Germline V gives CDR1 DFQATT, CDR2 SNEGSKA (reference sequence). This CDR3 reads CSARVASGSQNTGELFF. In nucleotides, the CDR3 is TGCAGTGCCAGAGTAGCTAGCGGGAGCCAGAACACCGGGGAGCTGTTTTTT.

This clonotype has a count of ten or more. Written as DNA, the CDR3 is TGTGCCAGCAGCTTGGTCGAAGGCCGATATTTCTACGAGCAGTACTTC. Protein: CASSLVEGRYFYEQYF. The chain joins TRBV5-5 to TRBJ2-7; D call uncertain. Trimming removed 0 bases at V and 3 bases at J, with 16 bases between. Germline lookup yields CDR1 SGHKS and CDR2 YYEKEE (reference sequence). The CDR3 loop spans 16 amino acids.

This clonotype was counted many times. The chain is built from TRBV7-2 and TRBJ2-5; no clear D gene. Looked up from germline, CDR1 is SGHTA and CDR2 is FQGNSA. With 5 bases removed from V and 5 bases from J, the gap between germline ends came to 18 bases. The length of the CDR3 is 15 residues. The CDR3 region has the DNA TGTGCCAGCAGCCCGACGCCCTTAGAAGGGGAGACCCAGTACTTC. Encoded protein: CASSPTPLEGETQYF. Using reference TRBV7-2 and TRBJ2-5 for the parts outside the CDR3, the full variable domain is GAGVSQSPSNKVTEKGKDVELRCDPISGHTALYWYRQSLGQGLEFLIYFQGNSAPDKSGLPSDRFSAERTGGSVSTLTIQRTQQEDSAVYLCASSPTPLEGETQYFGPGTRLLVL.

Ten or more counts support this clonotype. This rearrangement joins TRBV20-1 to TRBJ2-1, with TRBD2 matching over 8 bases. The CDR3 runs to 16 residues. Germline loops: CDR1 DFQATT, CDR2 SNEGSKA (reference sequence). V was pared by 3 bases and J by 1 base, with 8 bases of the junction left unmatched. CDR3 DNA: TGCAGTGCTAGGGGGCCAGCGGGAGTTTCCTACAATGAGCAGTTCTTC. Translation gives CSARGPAGVSYNEQFF.

This clonotype was seen ten or more times. J is TRBJ2-3 and V is TRBV10-3; D remains ambiguous. This CDR3 has 15 amino acids. CDR1 and CDR2 from the germline V gene are ENHRY and SYGVKD. With 3 bases removed from V and 2 bases from J, the gap between germline ends came to 12 bases. The CDR3 here is CAISESALPTDTQYF. CDR3 nucleotide sequence: TGTGCCATCAGTGAATCAGCTCTCCCCACAGATACGCAGTATTTT.

This clonotype was found many times. CDR3 loop: CASSLEGDPYEQYF. CDR3 coding DNA: TGCGCCAGCAGCTTGGAGGGGGACCCCTACGAGCAGTACTTC. V and J are TRBV5-1 and TRBJ2-7; D perhaps matches TRBD1 (6 bases). V lost 0 bases to trimming and J lost 2 bases, with 9 bases between them. The CDR3 covers 14 residues. CDR1 is SGHRS and CDR2 is YFSETQ in the germline V gene.

This clonotype was seen repeatedly, ten times or more. The rearrangement joins TRBV5-5 to TRBJ2-1, with 9 positions matching TRBD1. This CDR3 has 15 residues. V lost 4 bases to trimming and J lost 9 bases; unmatched junction nucleotides: 11. Germline-derived CDR1 and CDR2 are SGHKS and YYEKEE (reference sequence). This chain's CDR3 is CASSAWTGAGFEQFF. The CDR3 DNA follows: TGTGCCAGCAGCGCCTGGACAGGGGCCGGTTTTGAGCAGTTCTTC.

This clonotype came up many times. The chain combines TRBV12-3 or TRBV12-4 with TRBJ1-4, with unresolved D. The CDR3 is 16 amino acids. Trimming left V 1 base short and J 0 bases short, with 9 bases between. CDR3 DNA: TGTGCCAGCAGTTTAGATCTGGGTGCAACTAATGAAAAACTGTTTTTT. It yields the protein CASSLDLGATNEKLFF.

This clonotype was seen many times. The rearrangement uses TRBV18 and TRBJ1-1; D not certain. Trimming removed 1 base from V and 9 bases from J, with 12 bases in between. CDR1 and CDR2 from the germline V gene are KGHSH and LQKENI. This CDR3 spans 13 amino acids. CDR3: CASSPLNREQAFF. In DNA, the CDR3 is TGTGCCAGCTCACCACTAAACCGGGAGCAAGCTTTCTTT.

This clonotype was detected many times. The rearrangement links TRBV3-1 to TRBJ2-1; no firm D call. Germline assignment: CDR1 LGHDT and CDR2 YNNKEL (reference sequence). The CDR3 loop spans 13 amino acids. V was shortened by 1 base and J by 9 bases, with 10 bases between the two germline ends. The CDR3 is CASSQGNGGEQFF. DNA of the CDR3: TGTGCCAGCAGCCAAGGTAACGGCGGTGAGCAGTTCTTC.

This clonotype was observed at least ten times. The chain employs TRBV24-1 and TRBJ2-2; TRBD2 matches at 8 bases. This CDR3 spans 15 amino acids. CDR1 and CDR2 (germline): KGHDR, SFDVKD. The V gene end was trimmed by 4 bases and the J gene end by 4 bases; junction bases not matched to a gene: 4. The CDR3 spells CATSDRGRTTGELFF. CDR3 nucleotide sequence: TGTGCCACCAGTGACCGCGGGAGGACCACCGGGGAGCTGTTTTTT.

This clonotype showed up many times. This chain uses TRBV13 with TRBJ2-5; 10 positions agree with TRBD2. Per the germline V gene, CDR1 is PRHDT and CDR2 is FYEKMQ (reference sequence). Unmatched junction bases numbered 4, after V lost 2 bases and J lost 4 bases. This CDR3 region has 15 residues. The CDR3: CASSLSSSGGETQYF. The CDR3 nucleotides read TGTGCCAGCAGCTTAAGCTCTAGCGGGGGAGAGACCCAGTACTTC.

This clonotype was seen many times. This chain joins TRBV29-1 and TRBJ2-1; tentatively, D is TRBD2 (5 bases). The V end was cut by 6 bases, the J end by 7 bases, with 31 bases between. The CDR3 extends over 18 amino acids. The germline CDR1 and CDR2 sequences are SQVTM and ANQGSEA. For the CDR3, the DNA is TGCAGCGTATGTTTCTTGTCGAGGGTGACTGCTAAACTGAATGAGCAGTTCTTC. Translated: CSVCFLSRVTAKLNEQFF.

This clonotype has a count of ten or more. The chain combines TRBV24-1 with TRBJ1-5; TRBD1 agrees at 9 bases. The length of the CDR3 is 16 residues. From germline, CDR1 is KGHDR and CDR2 SFDVKD. Trimming cost V 3 bases and J 7 bases; bases outside gene matches: 9. In nucleotides, the CDR3 is TGTGCCACCAGTGATCCCCCGGGACAGGGTGGACAGCCCCAGCATTTT. This codes for CATSDPPGQGGQPQHF.

This sequence joins TRBV18 and TRBJ1-4; D is ambiguous. CDR3 size: 15 residues. Per the germline V gene, CDR1 is KGHSH and CDR2 is LQKENI. V lost 3 bases, J lost 0 bases, and 8 bases lay in between. The CDR3: CASSPSQATNEKLFF. The CDR3 DNA follows: TGTGCCAGCTCACCTAGCCAAGCAACTAATGAAAAACTGTTTTTT.

This chain links TRBV7-8 with TRBJ2-6; D is unresolved. Germline V gene lookup returns CDR1 SGHVS and CDR2 FQNEAQ. This CDR3 spans 15 amino acids. V dropped 5 bases and J dropped 0 bases, with 8 bases sitting between them. The CDR3 is CASSIDRSGANVLTF. CDR3 in DNA: TGTGCCAGCAGCATAGACCGCTCTGGGGCCAACGTCCTGACTTTC. The full variable domain, with the rest looked up from reference TRBV7-8 and TRBJ2-6, is GAGVSQSPRYKVAKRGQDVALRCDPISGHVSLFWYQQALGQGPEFLTYFQNEAQLDKSGLPSDRFFAERPEGSVSTLKIQRTQQEDSAVYLCASSIDRSGANVLTFGAGSRLTVL.

This clonotype was detected many times. The rearrangement joins TRBV29-1 to TRBJ2-1, with 14 positions matching TRBD2. The CDR3 extends over 16 amino acids. Germline V gene lookup returns CDR1 SQVTM and CDR2 ANQGSEA. V was pared by 7 bases and J by 2 bases, with 7 bases of the junction left unmatched. The CDR3 protein is CSGRGLAGEAYNEQFF. CDR3 in DNA: TGCAGCGGGCGGGGACTAGCGGGAGAGGCCTACAATGAGCAGTTCTTC.

This clonotype was seen once. This may stem from a read error, because a much larger clone lies one nucleotide away. The chain recombines TRBV5-1 with TRBJ2-3; D gene ambiguous. Germline CDR1 is SGHRS and CDR2 is YFSETQ. The CDR3 consists of 14 residues. The CDR3 region is CASSLGEHTDTLYF. The CDR3 nucleotides read TGCGCCAGCAGCTTGGGTGAGCACACAGATACGCTGTATTTT.

The CDR3 DNA is TGCAGTGCTATTTTCCCCTCGACCTCACCAGATACGCAGTATTTT. Translation: CSAIFPSTSPDTQYF. The V and J genes are TRBV20-1 and TRBJ2-3; D is unresolved. The CDR3 extends over 15 amino acids. V lost 4 bases, J lost 4 bases, and 18 bases lay in between. Germline CDR1 and CDR2: DFQATT and SNEGSKA (reference sequence).

The chain recombines TRBV11-1 with TRBJ2-7, with D perhaps matching TRBD2 (6 bases). CDR3 size: 14 residues. Trimming removed 7 bases from V and 2 bases from J, with 15 bases in between. Germline V gene lookup returns CDR1 SGHAT and CDR2 FQDESV (reference sequence). The CDR3 loop reads CASTLGGKPYEQYF. The CDR3, as DNA: TGTGCCAGCACACTCGGCGGGAAACCCTACGAGCAGTACTTC.

This clonotype was found once. The chain is built from TRBV11-1 and TRBJ2-7; 8 bases map to TRBD2. Germline CDR1 SGHAT, CDR2 FQDESV (reference sequence). This CDR3 contains 19 residues. Trimming removed 5 bases from V and 7 bases from J; junction bases left unmatched: 25. The CDR3 loop reads CASSPTVTSGTSTMGEQYF. In DNA form, the CDR3 reads TGTGCCAGCAGCCCAACGGTTACCTCCGGGACTAGTACCATGGGGGAGCAGTACTTC. Variable domain in full (rest from reference TRBV11-1 and TRBJ2-7): EAEVAQSPRYKITEKSQAVAFWCDPISGHATLYWYRQILGQGPELLVQFQDESVVDDSQLPKDRFSAERLKGVDSTLKIQPAELGDSAMYLCASSPTVTSGTSTMGEQYFGPGTRLTVT.

This clonotype was seen only a few times. V usage is TRBV27 and J usage is TRBJ2-1; D not resolved. This CDR3 comprises 13 residues. V lost 3 bases and J 4 bases, leaving 7 bases between the germline ends. CDR1 MNHEY and CDR2 SMNVEV come from the germline V gene (reference sequence). DNA for the CDR3: TGTGCCAGCAGTTTCGCGGTATACAATGAGCAGTTCTTC. This encodes CASSFAVYNEQFF.

This clonotype was seen more than once but under ten times. At one of its ends the junction is not consistent with the germline gene, which may arise from a read error. This chain connects TRBV4-3 to TRBJ2-4; no reliable D call. The CDR3 extends over 15 amino acids. Germline V gives CDR1 LGHNA, CDR2 YSLEER. The DNA of the CDR3 is TGCGCCAGCAGCCAAGAGAAGCGACCCAAAAACAGTCAGTACTTC. This sequence encodes CASSQEKRPKNSQYF.

This clonotype was counted ten times or more. The chain joins TRBV6-5 to TRBJ2-5, with D perhaps given as TRBD1 or TRBD2 (5 bases each). Trimming shortened V by 0 bases and J by 9 bases, and 11 bases separated the two germline ends. The CDR3 has 13 residues. Looked up from germline, CDR1 is MNHEY and CDR2 is SVGAGI. CDR3 DNA: TGTGCCAGCAGTTACTCCGAGGGGTCATCCCAGTACTTC. Amino acids: CASSYSEGSSQYF.

This clonotype was recorded many times. The rearrangement links TRBV25-1 to TRBJ1-2; D is undetermined. V gave up 4 bases and J gave up 1 base, with 7 bases separating them. Looked up from germline, CDR1 is MGHDK and CDR2 is SYGVNS. The CDR3 totals 13 residues. The chain's CDR3 is CASSVASNYGYTF. Written as DNA, the CDR3 is TGTGCCAGCAGTGTCGCAAGTAACTATGGCTACACCTTC.

The table lists this clonotype with many counts. The V and J genes are TRBV7-9 and TRBJ1-1; D is unresolved. Germline CDR1 is SEHNR and CDR2 is FQNEAQ (reference sequence). With 5 bases removed from V and 2 bases from J, the gap between germline ends came to 12 bases. The CDR3 consists of 14 residues. CDR3 residues: CASSREGLNTEAFF. The CDR3 region has the DNA TGTGCCAGCAGCCGGGAGGGTTTAAACACTGAAGCTTTCTTT.